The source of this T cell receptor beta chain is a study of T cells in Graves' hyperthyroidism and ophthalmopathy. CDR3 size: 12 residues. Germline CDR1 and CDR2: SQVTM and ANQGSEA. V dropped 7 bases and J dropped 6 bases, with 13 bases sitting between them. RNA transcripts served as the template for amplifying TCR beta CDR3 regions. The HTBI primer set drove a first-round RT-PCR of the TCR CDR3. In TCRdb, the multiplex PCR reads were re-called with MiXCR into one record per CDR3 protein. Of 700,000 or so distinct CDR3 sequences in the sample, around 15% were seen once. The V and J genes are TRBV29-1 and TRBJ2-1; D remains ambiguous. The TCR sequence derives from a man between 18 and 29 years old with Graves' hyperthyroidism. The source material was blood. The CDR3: CSAKRVGNEQFF. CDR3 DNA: TGCAGCGCCAAACGGGTCGGCAATGAGCAGTTCTTC.